The source of this T cell receptor (beta chain) is a study of shared clonotypes between healthy human individuals. CDR3 length: 14 residues. Germline values: CDR1 MNHEY, CDR2 SMNVEV (reference sequence). V shed 2 bases, J shed 3 bases, and the junction held 1 base outside the gene matches. Sequencing was performed with immunoSEQ multiplex PCR; in TCRdb, only in-frame clones are kept and a portion is missing. The data hold under 2.5 million clones, with 85% to 95% observed a single time. The sequenced sample consisted of naive CD4+ T cells from PBMCs. Subset noted: CD45RA+ positively selected. This sequence originates from a man between 18 and 29 years old in good health. Some clones in this sample may be carry-over from other donors' samples. This chain connects TRBV27 to TRBJ2-7; 10 nucleotides align to TRBD2. For the CDR3, the DNA is TGTGCCAGCAGTTTACTAGCGGGAGTCTACGAGCAGTACTTC. Its translation is CASSLLAGVYEQYF.